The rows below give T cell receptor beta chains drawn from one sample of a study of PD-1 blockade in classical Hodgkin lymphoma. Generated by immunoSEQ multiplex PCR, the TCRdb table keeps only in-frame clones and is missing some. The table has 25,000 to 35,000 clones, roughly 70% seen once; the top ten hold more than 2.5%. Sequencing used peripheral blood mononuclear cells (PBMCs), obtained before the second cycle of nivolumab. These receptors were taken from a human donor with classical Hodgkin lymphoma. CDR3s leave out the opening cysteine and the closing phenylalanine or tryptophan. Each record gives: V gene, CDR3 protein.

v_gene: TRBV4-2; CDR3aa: ASSQTKRNTEAF
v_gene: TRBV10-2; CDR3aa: ASSDRLAGYNEQF
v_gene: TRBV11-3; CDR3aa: ASSPDEDTQY
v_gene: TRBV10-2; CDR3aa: ASSESRGQSYGYT
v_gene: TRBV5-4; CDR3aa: ASTKSSGGAPDTQY
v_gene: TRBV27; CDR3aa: ASSGTGFVHEQY
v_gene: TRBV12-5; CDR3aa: ASGPPTSGLVINEQY
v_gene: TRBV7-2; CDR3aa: ASSPKAGISYEQY
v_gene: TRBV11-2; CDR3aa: ASSLSVGGVTEAF
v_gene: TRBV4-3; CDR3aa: ASSQEDRGNEQF
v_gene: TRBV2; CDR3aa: ASSPGLLLLTYEQY
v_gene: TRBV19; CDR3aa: ASSRQGGPYNEQF
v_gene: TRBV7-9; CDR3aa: ASSLARVDGYT
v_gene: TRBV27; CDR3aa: ASSLVPLRNFRQETQY
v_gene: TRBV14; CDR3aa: ASSQPTRRGTDYEQY
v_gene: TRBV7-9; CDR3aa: ASSSTTQVPSGNTIY
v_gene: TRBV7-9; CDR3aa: ASSGATGLKGDTQY
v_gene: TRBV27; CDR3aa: ASSPFLRDRGAEQY
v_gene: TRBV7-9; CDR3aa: ASSSTGTSGGVVEQF
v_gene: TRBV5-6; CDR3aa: ASSFLTEAF
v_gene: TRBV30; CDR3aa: AWSDRGRIDEKLF
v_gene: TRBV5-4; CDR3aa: ASSPGLAGGVDTQY
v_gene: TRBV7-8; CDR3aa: ASSLSPGTDYGYT
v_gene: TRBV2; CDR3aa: ASSDLTGTGGEKLF
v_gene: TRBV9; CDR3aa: ASSFTSLAGNEQY
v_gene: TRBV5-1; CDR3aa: ASSPSGADIYGYT
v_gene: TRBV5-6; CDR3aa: ASSLSENPEQY
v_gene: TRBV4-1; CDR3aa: ASSQEGVPEAF
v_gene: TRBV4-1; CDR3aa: ASSQSPGTLNQPQH
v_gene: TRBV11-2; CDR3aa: ASSPEFGAYNEQF
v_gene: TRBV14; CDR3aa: ASSPLTEENTEAF
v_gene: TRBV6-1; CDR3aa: ASSVKGFDEQY
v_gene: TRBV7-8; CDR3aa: ASSLEFPDREDEANYGYT
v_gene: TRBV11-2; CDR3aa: ASSSTNETQY
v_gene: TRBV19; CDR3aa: ASSSGAFTRTDEAF
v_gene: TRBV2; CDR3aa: ASSRGTGTDTQY
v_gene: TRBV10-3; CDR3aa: AISEGVPGELF
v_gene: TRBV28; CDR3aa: ASSLVSGLGGSNTEAF
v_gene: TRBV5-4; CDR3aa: ASSLVGTGAHGEQF
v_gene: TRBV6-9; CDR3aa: ASSYSGIHQEQY
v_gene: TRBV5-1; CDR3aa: ASSLGLGEFNYGYT